Each of the 30 T cell receptor beta chains below was sequenced from the same sample in a study of a mutant IDH1 vaccine in newly diagnosed glioma. Using immunoSEQ multiplex PCR, the repertoire was profiled, and TCRdb retains in-frame clones only, with some absent. The table includes about 54,000 clones, 84% detected once. Antigens for these TCRs are unknown. Time point of the sample: week 35, safety follow-up. Every vaccination contained 300 ug of the mutant IDH1 20-mer peptide and was paired with topical imiquimod. The source was PBMCs, collected from a glioma patient whose treatment included an IDH1 peptide vaccine. These receptors were taken from a woman younger than 35 with glioma.

The rearrangement links TRBV4-1 to TRBJ2-7; no definite D call. V lost 4 bases to trimming and J lost 4 bases, with 17 bases between them. CDR1 and CDR2 from the germline V gene are MGHRA and YSYEKL. CDR3 length: 15 amino acids. The CDR3 here is CASSPGGNGLYEQYF. The CDR3 region has the DNA TGCGCCAGCAGCCCTGGCGGAAACGGCCTATACGAGCAGTACTTC.

This chain connects TRBV10-1 to TRBJ2-1; 7 nucleotides agree with TRBD2. CDR3 length: 15 residues. CDR1 WNHNN and CDR2 SYGVQD come from the germline V gene (reference sequence). Losses at the gene ends were 2 bases for V and 3 bases for J; bases not matched to a gene: 4. CDR3 loop: CASSEPAGDYNEQFF. CDR3 nucleotide sequence: TGCGCCAGCAGTGAGCCGGCGGGGGACTACAATGAGCAGTTCTTC.

The rearrangement uses TRBV11-3 and TRBJ1-5, with a possible D match to TRBD1 (6 bases). CDR1 is SGHNT and CDR2 is YENEEA in the germline V gene. The CDR3 contains 13 residues. Trimming shortened V by 5 bases and J by 7 bases, and 12 bases separated the two germline ends. The CDR3 loop reads CASSPSGDQPQHF. The CDR3 DNA is TGTGCCAGCAGCCCTTCAGGGGACCAGCCCCAGCATTTT. The whole variable domain, remainder taken from reference TRBV11-3 and TRBJ1-5, is EAGVVQSPRYKIIEKKQPVAFWCNPISGHNTLYWYLQNLGQGPELLIRYENEEAVDDSQLPKDRFSAERLKGVDSTLKIQPAELGDSAVYLCASSPSGDQPQHFGDGTRLSIL.

This clone was recorded a few times. This sequence joins TRBV15 and TRBJ2-1; the D gene is possibly TRBD2 (6 bases). V was shortened by 9 bases and J by 6 bases, with 18 bases between the two germline ends. There are 14 residues in the CDR3. Germline-derived CDR1 and CDR2 are LNHNV and YYDKDF (reference sequence). The CDR3 region is CATNPGVQSNEQFF. CDR3 in DNA: TGTGCCACGAACCCGGGAGTCCAGAGCAATGAGCAGTTCTTC.

The genes are TRBV2 and TRBJ1-5; tentatively, D is TRBD1 (5 bases). This CDR3 contains 14 residues. Trimming took 5 bases from V and 5 from J, leaving 13 bases between them. The germline gives CDR1 SNHLY, CDR2 FYNNEI. CDR3 sequence: CASSPQGPDQPQHF. The CDR3 DNA sequence: TGTGCCAGCAGTCCTCAGGGTCCGGATCAGCCCCAGCATTTT.

The CDR3 DNA reads TGCGCCAGCAGCTTGACCTCCCTAGCGGGGTCGGCCTACGAGCAGTACTTC. Residues: CASSLTSLAGSAYEQYF. This chain joins TRBV5-1 and TRBJ2-7; TRBD2 matches at 9 bases. Germline CDR1 reads SGHRS; CDR2 reads YFSETQ. V lost 1 base and J lost 2; bases outside the gene matches: 10. The CDR3 runs to 17 residues.

V gene TRBV2 combines with J gene TRBJ2-4; D might be TRBD1 or TRBD2, each matching 5 bases. Deletions cut 3 bases from V and 3 bases from J, with 9 bases between. From germline, CDR1 is SNHLY and CDR2 FYNNEI. The CDR3 is made up of 14 amino acids. In DNA, the CDR3 is TGTGCCAGCAGTGATATGAGGGGCAAAAACATTCAGTACTTC. As protein: CASSDMRGKNIQYF.

The chain has TRBV9 and TRBJ2-5, with 8 bases aligning to TRBD1. Germline CDR1 SGDLS, CDR2 YYNGEE. V was clipped by 2 bases and J by 5 bases; unmatched bases: 5. The CDR3 is made up of 14 amino acids. The CDR3 DNA sequence: TGTGCCAGCAGCGTCGGACAGGGCCGGGAGACCCAGTACTTC. Its protein product is CASSVGQGRETQYF.

V gene TRBV9 combines with J gene TRBJ2-6, with 8 bases fitting TRBD2. The junction had 12 bases not matched to a gene; V was cut back by 3 bases and J by 1 base. The CDR3 totals 19 residues. Germline CDR1 and CDR2: SGDLS and YYNGEE. CDR3 DNA: TGTGCCAGCAGCGGGCGGGGGGAGAATCGTCAGTCTGGGGCCAACGTCCTGACTTTC. This encodes CASSGRGENRQSGANVLTF.

This sequence joins TRBV4-1 and TRBJ1-6; 8 nucleotides match TRBD1. V gave up 4 bases and J gave up 9 bases; unmatched junction bases: 11. Per the germline V gene, CDR1 is MGHRA and CDR2 is YSYEKL. This CDR3 spans 16 amino acids. Written as DNA, the CDR3 is TGCGCCAGCAGCCGAGTACAGGGGGATAATAGTTCACCCCTCCACTTT. This encodes CASSRVQGDNSSPLHF.

The chain is built from TRBV2 and TRBJ1-4; maybe TRBD1 (6 bases). Germline V gene data show CDR1 as SNHLY and CDR2 as FYNNEI. With 6 bases removed from V and 5 bases from J, the gap between germline ends came to 10 bases. This CDR3 spans 13 amino acids. The chain's CDR3 is CASRAGQNEKLFF. The CDR3 nucleotides read TGTGCCAGCAGAGCTGGACAGAATGAAAAACTGTTTTTT. Combining the CDR3 with reference TRBV2 and TRBJ1-4 gives the whole variable domain EPEVTQTPSHQVTQMGQEVILRCVPISNHLYFYWYRQILGQKVEFLVSFYNNEISEKSEIFDDQFSVERPDGSNFTLKIRSTKLEDSAMYFCASRAGQNEKLFFGSGTQLSVL.

The chain employs TRBV6-5 and TRBJ2-2; D remains ambiguous. The germline V gene has CDR1 MNHEY and CDR2 SVGAGI. Trimming took 6 bases from V and 4 from J, leaving 12 bases between them. The CDR3 is 14 amino acids. This CDR3 is CASRPFSITGELFF. CDR3 DNA: TGTGCCAGCAGGCCTTTTTCTATCACCGGGGAGCTGTTTTTT.

The genes are TRBV27 and TRBJ1-6; 7 positions match TRBD1. CDR3 length: 16 residues. Germline V lookup: CDR1 MNHEY, CDR2 SMNVEV (reference sequence). V was clipped by 5 bases and J by 10 bases; unmatched bases: 14. In nucleotides, the CDR3 is TGTGCCAGCAGTCCTACCTCCTTACAGGGGTGGTCACCCCTCCACTTT. Residues: CASSPTSLQGWSPLHF.

The chain links TRBV19 to TRBJ1-4, with TRBD1 matching over 7 bases. CDR1 and CDR2 (germline): LNHDA, SQIVND (reference sequence). With V trimmed by 7 bases and J by 7 bases, 9 bases remained unmatched. This CDR3 has 14 amino acids. The CDR3, as DNA: TGTGCCAGTATGAAGACAGGGAGGGGTGAAAAACTGTTTTTT. This translates into CASMKTGRGEKLFF.

The chain carries TRBV4-1 and TRBJ1-2, with TRBD1 identical over 8 bases. The V gene's germline CDR1 is MGHRA and CDR2 YSYEKL. This CDR3 contains 19 residues. V dropped 0 bases and J dropped 4; count of bases not matched to a gene: 16. DNA of the CDR3: TGCGCCAGCAGCCAAGACCGGTTCGCACAGGGGGGCTTCAGCTATGGCTACACCTTC. Translating gives CASSQDRFAQGGFSYGYTF.

The chain joins TRBV5-1 to TRBJ2-3; 7 nucleotides match TRBD1. Germline V lookup: CDR1 SGHRS, CDR2 YFSETQ. V lost 1 base and J lost 3; bases outside the gene matches: 11. There are 17 residues in the CDR3. This chain's CDR3 is CASSLNSDRVVTDTQYF. CDR3 coding DNA: TGCGCCAGCAGCTTGAATAGTGACAGGGTCGTAACAGATACGCAGTATTTT.

In this sample, this clone turned up a few times. This chain uses TRBV6-5 with TRBJ1-5; possibly TRBD1 for D (5 bases). Germline assignment: CDR1 MNHEY and CDR2 SVGAGI. The CDR3 contains 13 residues. Trimming pared 5 bases from V and 4 bases from J, leaving 9 bases between. CDR3 bases: TGTGCCAGCAGTGCCAACAGGAATCAGCCCCAGCATTTT. Translation: CASSANRNQPQHF.

This sequence joins TRBV5-6 and TRBJ2-5; 7 nucleotides align to TRBD2. With 5 bases clipped from V and 5 bases from J, the junction kept 12 bases outside the gene matches. CDR1 and CDR2 (germline): SGHDT, YYEEEE. The CDR3 totals 15 residues. The DNA for the CDR3 is TGTGCCAGCAGTTTCCCGGCGGGAGCCGGGGAGACCCAGTACTTC. As protein: CASSFPAGAGETQYF.

Remarks on this clone: Other DNA sequences in the sample encode the same CDR3. The genes are TRBV9 and TRBJ1-2, with D hard to call. V lost 0 bases and J lost 7, with 4 bases in between. The CDR3 extends over 11 amino acids. CDR1 and CDR2 (germline): SGDLS, YYNGEE. CDR3: CASSVGGGYTF. The CDR3 DNA sequence: TGTGCCAGCAGCGTAGGGGGTGGCTACACCTTC.

The chain employs TRBV9 and TRBJ2-7, with D perhaps assigned TRBD1 or TRBD2 (6 bases each). The ends were cut back, 0 bases at V and 2 bases at J, with 12 bases in the middle. The CDR3 length is 15 residues. From germline, CDR1 is SGDLS and CDR2 YYNGEE. CDR3 region: CASSVGGRGTYEQYF. CDR3 coding DNA: TGTGCCAGCAGCGTAGGGGGGCGCGGGACCTACGAGCAGTACTTC. The variable domain in full, completed from reference TRBV9 and TRBJ2-7, reads DSGVTQTPKHLITATGQRVTLRCSPRSGDLSVYWYQQSLDQGLQFLIQYYNGEERAKGNILERFSAQQFPDLHSELNLSSLELGDSALYFCASSVGGRGTYEQYFGPGTRLTVT.

This sequence joins TRBV15 and TRBJ1-4, with D maybe TRBD1 (6 bases). Germline V lookup: CDR1 LNHNV, CDR2 YYDKDF (reference sequence). CDR3 size: 17 residues. V gave up 0 bases and J gave up 8 bases, with 19 bases separating them. The CDR3 sequence: CATSRDPTDGGREKLFF. CDR3 DNA sequence: TGTGCCACCAGCAGAGACCCGACGGACGGGGGGCGGGAAAAACTGTTTTTT.

The chain combines TRBV5-6 with TRBJ2-4, with TRBD1 matching over 10 bases. V lost 4 bases, J lost 8 bases, and 6 bases stayed unmatched. CDR1 and CDR2 (germline): SGHDT, YYEEEE. CDR3 length: 14 residues. This CDR3 is CASSPGQGGDIQYF. The CDR3 DNA is TGTGCCAGCAGCCCCGGACAGGGGGGGGACATTCAGTACTTC.

V usage is TRBV6-5 and J usage is TRBJ2-1; no clear D gene. Looked up from germline, CDR1 is MNHEY and CDR2 is SVGAGI. The V end was cut by 2 bases, the J end by 6 bases, with 5 bases between. This CDR3 is built from 12 residues. CDR3 amino acids: CASSYRFNEQFF. CDR3 sequence (DNA): TGTGCCAGCAGTTACAGGTTCAATGAGCAGTTCTTC.

This chain links TRBV9 with TRBJ1-1; D remains ambiguous. This CDR3 comprises 13 residues. Germline lookup yields CDR1 SGDLS and CDR2 YYNGEE. Trimming cost V 0 bases and J 2 bases, with 5 bases left between them. CDR3 protein: CASSVAVNTEAFF. The CDR3 DNA reads as TGTGCCAGCAGCGTAGCTGTTAACACTGAAGCTTTCTTT.

This chain's CDR3 is CASSAPGQGAREQYF. CDR3 nucleotide sequence: TGTGCCAGCAGCGCTCCGGGACAGGGGGCTCGCGAGCAGTACTTC. The chain carries TRBV6-6 and TRBJ2-7, with 12 bases aligning to TRBD1. Unmatched junction bases numbered 9, after V lost 6 bases and J lost 6 bases. CDR3 length equals 15 residues. Germline V gene lookup returns CDR1 MNHNY and CDR2 SVGAGI (reference sequence).

The chain uses TRBV15 and TRBJ2-7, with D uncertain. With 0 bases removed from V and 3 bases from J, the gap between germline ends came to 6 bases. From germline, CDR1 is LNHNV and CDR2 YYDKDF (reference sequence). The CDR3 loop spans 13 amino acids. The CDR3 bases are TGTGCCACCAGCAGAGATTTCAACTACGAGCAGTACTTC. Protein: CATSRDFNYEQYF.

The chain recombines TRBV6-5 with TRBJ2-5; D tentatively fits TRBD1 or TRBD2 (5 bases each). Trimming cost V 2 bases and J 2 bases, with 15 bases left between them. CDR1 is MNHEY, CDR2 SVGAGI, per germline. This CDR3 comprises 16 residues. In DNA form, the CDR3 reads TGTGCCAGCAGTTACCGAGGGGCCGGAGTTCAAGAGACCCAGTACTTC. Protein product: CASSYRGAGVQETQYF.

This chain links TRBV2 with TRBJ2-2; D possibly corresponds to TRBD2 (7 bases). The germline V and J ends were trimmed by 10 bases and 5 bases, with 20 bases remaining between them. Germline CDR1 is SNHLY and CDR2 is FYNNEI. The CDR3 runs to 15 residues. CDR3 DNA: TGTGCCATAGTAGGGGGAGGGCCGATAACCGGGGAGCTGTTTTTT. It is translated as CAIVGGGPITGELFF.

The chain recombines TRBV4-3 with TRBJ2-3, with 8 bases that match TRBD2. CDR1 and CDR2 (germline): LGHNA, YSLEER. The trim removed 1 base at V and 7 bases at J, leaving 7 bases unmatched. The CDR3 is 15 residues long. Written as DNA, the CDR3 is TGCGCCAGCAGCCAAGCCGGGACTAGTATCCATACGCAGTATTTT. This encodes CASSQAGTSIHTQYF.

The chain recombines TRBV5-5 with TRBJ2-4; 7 bases line up with TRBD1. There are 14 residues in the CDR3. CDR1 and CDR2 from the germline V gene are SGHKS and YYEKEE (reference sequence). V was clipped by 0 bases and J by 10 bases; unmatched bases: 7. CDR3 loop: CASSLALGQPIQYF. The CDR3 region has the DNA TGTGCCAGCAGCTTGGCCTTGGGACAGCCAATTCAGTACTTC.